The 11 T cell receptor beta chains below come from one sample, sequenced in a study of low-dose radiotherapy and immunotherapy resistance in tumors. With a V-primer adapter and a constant-region primer, TCRs were amplified for about 20 PCR cycles. TCRdb ran MiXCR on the reads and lists one entry per CDR3 protein. Among some 45,000 distinct CDR3 sequences listed, about 12% were seen once. Regarding time point: before trial treatment. The sample was PBMCs, taken before treatment. Source of these receptors: a female donor with ovarian cancer.

This clonotype was observed at least ten times. The J gene is TRBJ2-5, the V gene TRBV20-1; D is undetermined. The germline V gene encodes CDR1 DFQATT and CDR2 SNEGSKA (reference sequence). The CDR3 consists of 10 residues. The V and J ends lost 1 base and 5 bases respectively, with 2 bases between them. For the CDR3, the DNA is TGCAGTGCTAGAGTGGAGACCCAGTACTTC. Amino acids: CSARVETQYF.

This clonotype has at least ten counts. This rearrangement joins TRBV5-1 to TRBJ1-1; a possible D gene is TRBD1 (5 bases). V lost 1 base to trimming and J lost 0 bases, with 13 bases between them. Germline CDR1 and CDR2: SGHRS and YFSETQ. CDR3 length: 16 residues. The CDR3, as DNA: TGCGCCAGCAGCTTGAACACGCTGGGACTGAACACTGAAGCTTTCTTT. Translating it yields CASSLNTLGLNTEAFF.

This clonotype was found many times. The rearrangement joins TRBV5-1 to TRBJ1-2, with no clear D. This CDR3 is 15 amino acids long. CDR1 SGHRS and CDR2 YFSETQ come from the germline V gene. The germline V and J ends were trimmed by 3 bases and 4 bases, with 16 bases remaining between them. The CDR3 sequence is CASSSSSAGPYGYTF. The CDR3 region has the DNA TGCGCCAGCAGCTCATCGTCAGCTGGACCCTATGGCTACACCTTC.

This clonotype was observed many times. The rearrangement joins TRBV28 to TRBJ2-1; D possibly corresponds to TRBD2 (5 bases). Germline lookup yields CDR1 MDHEN and CDR2 SYDVKM. V lost 6 bases, J lost 2 bases, and 14 bases lay in between. CDR3 length: 15 amino acids. Here the CDR3 reads CASSFGGSTYNEQFF. Written as DNA, the CDR3 is TGTGCCAGCAGCTTCGGAGGCTCGACCTACAATGAGCAGTTCTTC.

This clonotype turned up a few times. V usage is TRBV10-3 and J usage is TRBJ2-1; TRBD2 is a possible D gene (5 bases). V was clipped by 10 bases and J by 1 base, with 17 bases between them. The CDR3 contains 15 residues. Germline V gives CDR1 ENHRY, CDR2 SYGVKD. The CDR3 reads CATLPREGSYNEQFF. The CDR3 DNA reads TGTGCCACGCTACCCCGAGAGGGATCCTACAATGAGCAGTTCTTC.

This clonotype was detected many times. The chain carries TRBV28 and TRBJ2-7; D ambiguous. CDR1 and CDR2 (germline): MDHEN, SYDVKM. Trimming took 6 bases from V and 3 from J, leaving 6 bases between them. This CDR3 is 11 amino acids long. The CDR3 region is CASSSHYEQYF. CDR3 nucleotide sequence: TGTGCCAGCAGCTCTCACTACGAGCAGTACTTC.

This clonotype was seen at least ten times. The V call is TRBV6-5, the J call TRBJ2-7; 9 bases are a match to TRBD1. There are 17 residues in the CDR3. Trimming at V came to 0 bases and at J to 2 bases, leaving 8 bases not matched to a gene. Germline CDR1 reads MNHEY; CDR2 reads SVGAGI. The CDR3 DNA is TGTGCCAGCAGTTACTCCTTCAACCGGGACAGGGCCTACGAGCAGTACTTC. Translated: CASSYSFNRDRAYEQYF.

This clonotype was picked up many times. The V call is TRBV3-1, the J call TRBJ2-7, with 9 nucleotides matching TRBD1. Germline trimming cut 3 bases from V and 2 bases from J; bases unmatched to any gene: 2. CDR1 LGHDT and CDR2 YNNKEL come from the germline V gene (reference sequence). The CDR3 has 14 residues. The CDR3, as DNA: TGTGCCAGCAGCCATCGGACAGGGGCCTACGAGCAGTACTTC. It specifies CASSHRTGAYEQYF.

This clonotype has ten or more counts. The chain is built from TRBV6-6 and TRBJ1-2; no clear D gene. Trimming took off 7 bases at V and 1 base at J, with 13 bases between the two ends. Germline V gives CDR1 MNHNY, CDR2 SVGAGI (reference sequence). The length of the CDR3 is 14 residues. The chain's CDR3 is CASTSGGYNYGYTF. The DNA for the CDR3 is TGTGCCAGCACCTCGGGCGGATATAACTATGGCTACACCTTC.

This clonotype came up many times. The V and J genes are TRBV6-2 or TRBV6-3 and TRBJ2-7; D might be TRBD1 (5 bases). The CDR3 spans 13 residues. V was clipped by 6 bases and J by 2 bases, with 11 bases between them. Germline values: CDR1 MNHEY, CDR2 SVGEGT. The CDR3 nucleotides are TGTGCCAGCAGCCGCGGCAGGGCCTACGAGCAGTACTTC. Its translation is CASSRGRAYEQYF.

This clonotype occurred many times. The chain recombines TRBV4-1 with TRBJ2-7, with D perhaps matching TRBD1 or TRBD2 (5 bases each). The CDR3 is 15 amino acids. Trimming removed 3 bases at V and 6 bases at J, with 18 bases between. Germline assignment: CDR1 MGHRA and CDR2 YSYEKL. As DNA, the CDR3 is TGCGCCAGCAGCCAGATCGGGTTGGCTGGGGGCGAGCAGTACTTC. Residues: CASSQIGLAGGEQYF.